The 31 T cell receptor beta chains below all came from one sample that was sequenced in a study of cytomegalovirus exposure and HLA in healthy donors. The PCR contained 60 Vbeta and 13 Jbeta primers. Repertoires were generated with immunoSEQ multiplex PCR, while TCRdb's copy carries only in-frame clones and drops some. This table holds about 130,000 clones, roughly 10% found once. The sequenced material came from PBMCs. The receptors were sampled from a man aged 50 to 59 in good health and CMV-seronegative.

This clone has more than one count but fewer than ten. The V and J genes are TRBV4-2 and TRBJ2-7, with D unresolved. Germline CDR1 is LGHNA and CDR2 is YNFKEQ. V was clipped by 0 bases and J by 0 bases, with 9 bases between them. This CDR3 is 15 amino acids long. The DNA of the CDR3 is TGTGCCAGCAGCCAAGAACAACAAAGCTCCTACGAGCAGTACTTC. Amino acids: CASSQEQQSSYEQYF.

The chain couples TRBV19 to TRBJ1-5; no clear D. The germline V and J ends were trimmed by 7 bases and 0 bases, with 10 bases remaining between them. The CDR3 totals 14 residues. Germline V gene lookup returns CDR1 LNHDA and CDR2 SQIVND (reference sequence). The CDR3 DNA follows: TGTGCCAGTAACAAGTTTTATAGCAATCAGCCCCAGCATTTT. Protein: CASNKFYSNQPQHF.

The table lists this clone with a few counts. J is TRBJ1-3 and V is TRBV30; D is perhaps TRBD1 (5 bases). This CDR3 region has 15 residues. CDR1 and CDR2 (germline): GTSNPN, SVGIG (reference sequence). With 0 bases removed from V and 4 bases from J, the gap between germline ends came to 13 bases. CDR3 sequence: CAWSVFGAAGNTIYF. The CDR3 coding sequence is TGTGCCTGGAGTGTATTTGGGGCGGCGGGAAACACCATATATTTT.

This clone has a handful of counts. V gene TRBV19 combines with J gene TRBJ2-3, with 7 nucleotides matching TRBD1. Germline CDR1 and CDR2: LNHDA and SQIVND (reference sequence). The V gene end was trimmed by 5 bases and the J gene end by 0 bases; junction bases not matched to a gene: 2. CDR3 size: 14 residues. The DNA for the CDR3 is TGTGCCAGTAGTCTGGGACAGAGCACAGATACGCAGTATTTT. Its protein is CASSLGQSTDTQYF. Together with reference TRBV19 and TRBJ2-3, the CDR3 gives the full variable domain: DGGITQSPKYLFRKEGQNVTLSCEQNLNHDAMYWYRQDPGQGLRLIYYSQIVNDFQKGDIAEGYSVSREKKESFPLTVTSAQKNPTAFYLCASSLGQSTDTQYFGPGTRLTVL.

In its sample, this clone was seen a few times. The rearrangement links TRBV7-3 to TRBJ1-1, with D unclear. CDR3 length: 13 residues. CDR1 and CDR2 from the germline V gene are SGHTA and FQGTGA. The V and J ends lost 2 bases and 5 bases respectively, with 9 bases between them. CDR3 sequence (DNA): TGTGCCAGCAGCTTATTTACAGAAACTGAAGCTTTCTTT. It specifies CASSLFTETEAFF.

The chain is built from TRBV5-6 and TRBJ2-7; 9 bases are a match to TRBD1. The CDR3 has 14 residues. Germline V gives CDR1 SGHDT, CDR2 YYEEEE. Trimming took 5 bases from V and 1 from J; bases not matched to a gene: 4. CDR3 protein: CASSDRGISYEQYF. The CDR3 coding sequence is TGTGCCAGCAGTGACAGGGGGATTTCCTACGAGCAGTACTTC.

The V gene is TRBV6-1, the J gene TRBJ1-4; 8 bases fit TRBD1. Germline CDR1 is MNHNS and CDR2 is SASEGT. The V gene end was trimmed by 3 bases and the J gene end by 5 bases; junction bases not matched to a gene: 5. There are 15 residues in the CDR3. The CDR3 reads CASSETGARNEKLFF. For the CDR3, the DNA is TGTGCCAGCAGTGAGACAGGGGCAAGGAATGAAAAACTGTTTTTT.

This clone was seen a few times. The rearrangement links TRBV4-1 to TRBJ2-1, with TRBD2 identical over 9 bases. The ends lost 6 bases at V and 8 bases at J; junction bases unmatched: 8. Germline assignment: CDR1 MGHRA and CDR2 YSYEKL. The length of the CDR3 is 14 residues. The CDR3 bases are TGCGCCAGCAGTTACCAGCGGGGGGCGGATGAGCAGTTCTTC. It yields the protein CASSYQRGADEQFF.

This chain uses TRBV5-1 with TRBJ1-1, with TRBD1 as a possible D gene (5 bases). This CDR3 is 14 amino acids long. Between the trimmed V and J ends, which lost 2 bases and 6 bases, there was a span of 14 bases. Germline V CDR1 and CDR2: SGHRS, YFSETQ. CDR3 sequence (DNA): TGCGCCAGCAGCTTCTCTGCGGGGGAGGCTGAAGCTTTCTTT. Its translation is CASSFSAGEAEAFF.

This clone appeared a few times. This chain uses TRBV6-5 with TRBJ2-5; 7 positions match TRBD2. V was clipped by 2 bases and J by 5 bases; unmatched bases: 11. Germline V gene lookup returns CDR1 MNHEY and CDR2 SVGAGI. This CDR3 spans 16 amino acids. CDR3 sequence: CASSYKWDVGGETQYF. The DNA for the CDR3 is TGTGCCAGCAGTTACAAATGGGACGTCGGGGGGGAGACCCAGTACTTC.

In its sample, this clone was seen a few times. This chain joins TRBV6-1 and TRBJ1-2; no firm D call. The CDR3 is 16 amino acids. In germline, CDR1 is MNHNS, CDR2 SASEGT. Trimming left V 2 bases short and J 8 bases short, with 21 bases between. DNA for the CDR3: TGTGCCAGCAGTGAAAATCTCCAGGCTCCCACCAAGGGCTACACCTTC. The encoded protein is CASSENLQAPTKGYTF.

This clone was found a few times. The chain combines TRBV28 with TRBJ1-2, with 10 bases aligning to TRBD1. The trim removed 4 bases at V and 2 bases at J, leaving 10 bases unmatched. Germline lookup yields CDR1 MDHEN and CDR2 SYDVKM. This CDR3 spans 17 amino acids. This chain's CDR3 is CASSSPGTGVLNYGYTF. The CDR3 DNA sequence: TGTGCCAGCAGTTCTCCCGGGACAGGGGTGTTAAACTATGGCTACACCTTC.

This clone was seen more than once but under ten times. This rearrangement joins TRBV5-6 to TRBJ2-7, with TRBD1 matching over 8 bases. CDR3 length: 13 amino acids. The germline CDR1 and CDR2 sequences are SGHDT and YYEEEE. The junction had 8 bases not matched to a gene; V was cut back by 7 bases and J by 5 bases. CDR3 nucleotides: TGTGCCAGCGGCAGGGGGCAGTCAGACGAGCAGTACTTC. This encodes CASGRGQSDEQYF.

This chain uses TRBV15 with TRBJ2-1; 8 bases are a match to TRBD1. The CDR3 loop spans 18 amino acids. V gave up 3 bases and J gave up 10 bases; unmatched junction bases: 20. Germline CDR1 is LNHNV and CDR2 is YYDKDF (reference sequence). The CDR3 is CATSSTRDRFDGSGEQFF. The CDR3 DNA follows: TGTGCCACCAGCAGTACCCGGGACAGGTTTGACGGGAGTGGCGAGCAGTTCTTC.

This clone has a handful of counts. The chain recombines TRBV30 with TRBJ1-3; 9 bases match TRBD1. J gave up 0 bases and V 1 base, and 4 bases lay outside the gene matches. Germline CDR1 GTSNPN, CDR2 SVGIG (reference sequence). This CDR3 region has 16 residues. This CDR3 is CAWSEGQGLSGNTIYF. For the CDR3, the DNA is TGTGCCTGGAGTGAAGGACAGGGGCTCTCTGGAAACACCATATATTTT.

In its sample, this clone was seen a few times. The chain couples TRBV18 to TRBJ2-3; D not resolved. The V gene lost 1 base and the J gene lost 8 bases, with 10 bases spanning the gap. CDR3 length equals 13 residues. Germline CDR1 and CDR2: KGHSH and LQKENI. The CDR3 sequence is CASSPRVYGTQYF. CDR3 DNA: TGTGCCAGCTCACCACGAGTGTACGGTACGCAGTATTTT.

The V gene is TRBV11-2, the J gene TRBJ2-2; 10 nucleotides agree with TRBD2. Germline V lookup: CDR1 SGHAT, CDR2 FQNNGV. J was trimmed by 8 bases and V by 5 bases; bases with no gene match: 8. There are 15 residues in the CDR3. The CDR3 nucleotides read TGTGCCAGCAGCGGGACCGGGACTAGCGCGGGGGAGCTGTTTTTT. Protein sequence: CASSGTGTSAGELFF.

CDR3 in amino acids: CARRGRAGATAFF. The CDR3 nucleotides read TGTGCCAGAAGGGGGAGAGCAGGGGCGACGGCTTTCTTT. The chain couples TRBV5-3 to TRBJ1-1; D is possibly TRBD1 (6 bases). TRBV5-3 is an ORF for which the function is uncertain. V was clipped by 5 bases and J by 11 bases, with 19 bases between them. CDR3 length: 13 residues.

On this clone itself: The junction differs from germline at one of its ends, possibly a read error. The J gene is TRBJ2-1, the V gene TRBV7-7, with 8 positions matching TRBD2. The CDR3 spans 18 residues. Germline values: CDR1 SSHAT, CDR2 FNYEAQ (reference sequence). CDR3: CASSPRVAGMVTYNEQFF. Written as DNA, the CDR3 is TGTGCTAGCAGCCCCAGAGTAGCGGGGATGGTGACCTACAATGAGCAGTTCTTC.

There are a few counts of this clone. The rearrangement joins TRBV25-1 to TRBJ2-7, with D maybe TRBD2 (6 bases). CDR1 MGHDK and CDR2 SYGVNS come from the germline V gene. V was trimmed by 5 bases and J by 2 bases, leaving 13 bases between them. The CDR3 contains 14 residues. The CDR3 reads CASSPPREPYEQYF. Here the CDR3 DNA reads TGTGCCAGCAGTCCACCCCGGGAGCCCTACGAGCAGTACTTC.

This clone turned up a few times. The V call is TRBV10-3, the J call TRBJ2-5; 9 nucleotides align to TRBD2. The CDR3 consists of 14 residues. V gave up 8 bases and J gave up 5 bases; unmatched junction bases: 9. From germline, CDR1 is ENHRY and CDR2 SYGVKD. The CDR3 loop is CAISTSGEGETQYF. For the CDR3, the DNA is TGTGCCATCTCGACTAGCGGAGAGGGGGAGACCCAGTACTTC.

This clone was observed a few times. V is TRBV30 and J is TRBJ1-6; 7 bases are shared with TRBD1. J lost 0 bases, V lost 3 bases, and 5 bases had no gene match. The CDR3 spans 16 residues. The germline gives CDR1 GTSNPN, CDR2 SVGIG (reference sequence). The CDR3, as DNA: TGTGCCTGGAGCAACAGGGGAAACTCCTATAATTCACCCCTCCACTTT. Protein sequence: CAWSNRGNSYNSPLHF.

The V gene is TRBV30, the J gene TRBJ2-7, with D possibly matching TRBD2 (6 bases). Germline CDR1 is GTSNPN and CDR2 is SVGIG (reference sequence). Between the trimmed V and J ends, which lost 1 base and 5 bases, there was a span of 12 bases. The CDR3 consists of 13 residues. CDR3 loop: CAWSGAGTHEQYF. The DNA for the CDR3 is TGTGCCTGGAGTGGTGCGGGGACCCACGAGCAGTACTTC. Full variable domain (rest looked up from reference TRBV30 and TRBJ2-7): SQTIHQWPATLVQPVGSPLSLECTVEGTSNPNLYWYRQAAGRGLQLLFYSVGIGQISSEVPQNLSASRPQDRQFILSSKKLLLSDSGFYLCAWSGAGTHEQYFGPGTRLTVT.

The V and J genes are TRBV5-1 and TRBJ2-5; TRBD2 agrees at 12 bases. The CDR3 spans 16 residues. Germline CDR1 reads SGHRS; CDR2 reads YFSETQ. With V trimmed by 4 bases and J by 1 base, 5 bases remained unmatched. The CDR3 nucleotides read TGCGCCAGCAGCCGGACTAGCGGGGTCCCCCAAGAGACCCAGTACTTC. Its protein product is CASSRTSGVPQETQYF.

The chain carries TRBV2 and TRBJ1-2; D gene unclear. The length of the CDR3 is 15 residues. Per the germline V gene, CDR1 is SNHLY and CDR2 is FYNNEI. Trimming cost V 5 bases and J 8 bases, with 21 bases left between them. The CDR3 reads CASSMRNTAPGGYTF. The CDR3 DNA is TGTGCCAGCAGTATGAGAAATACAGCCCCTGGAGGCTACACCTTC.

V gene TRBV30 combines with J gene TRBJ2-2, with 8 bases lining up with TRBD1. CDR3 length: 14 amino acids. Germline V gene lookup returns CDR1 GTSNPN and CDR2 SVGIG (reference sequence). Germline trimming cut 2 bases from V and 7 bases from J; bases unmatched to any gene: 6. The CDR3 here is CAWSNQGASGELFF. The CDR3 bases are TGTGCCTGGAGTAATCAGGGGGCCAGCGGGGAGCTGTTTTTT.

This clone was detected a few times. The CDR3 nucleotides are TGTGCCAGCAGCTTAGCCAGGGGATCTCGAGAGACCCAGTACTTC. Amino acid sequence: CASSLARGSRETQYF. This rearrangement joins TRBV7-2 to TRBJ2-5; tentatively, D is TRBD1 (6 bases). Trimming took off 0 bases at V and 4 bases at J, with 12 bases between the two ends. This CDR3 region has 15 residues. CDR1 SGHTA and CDR2 FQGNSA come from the germline V gene.

This clone was counted only a few times. This rearrangement joins TRBV5-1 to TRBJ1-4; D might be TRBD1 (6 bases). The CDR3 has 14 residues. Trimming took off 4 bases at V and 8 bases at J, with 15 bases between the two ends. Germline CDR1 and CDR2: SGHRS and YFSETQ. CDR3 bases: TGCGCCAGCAGCCTCTCGGGGGGCAGGGAAAAACTGTTTTTT. Its translation: CASSLSGGREKLFF. Using reference TRBV5-1 and TRBJ1-4 for the parts outside the CDR3, the full variable domain is KAGVTQTPRYLIKTRGQQVTLSCSPISGHRSVSWYQQTPGQGLQFLFEYFSETQRNKGNFPGRFSGRQFSNSRSEMNVSTLELGDSALYLCASSLSGGREKLFFGSGTQLSVL.

The rearrangement links TRBV25-1 to TRBJ1-2; D call uncertain. Trimming took 0 bases from V and 2 from J, leaving 7 bases between them. There are 14 residues in the CDR3. Germline CDR1 and CDR2: MGHDK and SYGVNS. The CDR3 loop is CASSEYGGNYGYTF. CDR3 DNA: TGTGCCAGCAGTGAATATGGCGGGAACTATGGCTACACCTTC.

This sequence joins TRBV20-1 and TRBJ2-1; no reliable D call. With 0 bases removed from V and 6 bases from J, the gap between germline ends came to 3 bases. The CDR3 extends over 11 amino acids. Germline CDR1 reads DFQATT; CDR2 reads SNEGSKA (reference sequence). The CDR3 DNA follows: TGCAGTGCTAGAGATCGCAATGAGCAGTTCTTC. Its translation is CSARDRNEQFF.

Worth noting for this clone: The junction departs from the called germline gene at one end, perhaps through a read error. The J gene is TRBJ1-2, the V gene TRBV18; the D is unclear. CDR3 length: 14 amino acids. The germline V gene has CDR1 KGHSH and CDR2 LQKENI. CDR3 sequence: CASSPQDNGYGYPF. DNA for the CDR3: TGTGCCAGCTCACCCCAAGACAATGGCTATGGCTACCCCTTC.